Listed below are T cell receptor beta chains from one sample, sequenced in a study of regulatory T cells in long-lasting Graves disease. TCRdb re-analysed the multiplex PCR reads in MiXCR, keeping a single row per CDR3 protein. The sample yields over 300,000 distinct CDR3 sequences, around 19% seen once. Material: peripheral blood mononuclear cells (PBMCs), obtained when the disease was refractory, from a patient treated with antithyroid drugs. All receptors come from a female donor with Graves disease. Each CDR3 is given with its conserved first and last residue. D genes are given only for firm matches. Part of the rows lack a size; the others show once, few, many or a class for expanded clones.

j_call clone_size v_call d_call cdr3_nt cdr3_aa
TRBJ1-2 many TRBV19 NA TGTGCCAGTAGTGTGAAAGGACAGACTGGGGGCTACACCTTC CASSVKGQTGGYTF
TRBJ1-4 many TRBV7-9 NA TGTGCCAGCAGCTTACAGGGAGCGTGGGAAAAACTGTTTTTT CASSLQGAWEKLFF
TRBJ2-5 many TRBV3-1 NA TGTGCCAGCAGCCAACAGTACGGGACCCAGTACTTC CASSQQYGTQYF
TRBJ1-6 many TRBV2 TRBD1 TGTGCCAGCGGGGGACAGTCTAATTCACCCCTCCACTTT CASGGQSNSPLHF
TRBJ2-5 many TRBV11-2 TRBD1 TGTGCCAGCAGCTCCATAACGACAGGGGGCGCCGAGACCCAGTACTTC CASSSITTGGAETQYF
TRBJ2-5 NA TRBV19 NA TGTGCCAGTAGTAAGAGGAACCAAGAGACCCAGTACTTC CASSKRNQETQYF
TRBJ1-1 many TRBV11-2 TRBD1 TGTGCCAGCAGCCGGACAGGGGGCCATGATGTCACTGAAGCTTTCTTT CASSRTGGHDVTEAFF
TRBJ1-2 NA TRBV30 NA TGTGCCTGGAGTGTACCGGGTCTCAAATATGGCTACACCTTC CAWSVPGLKYGYTF
TRBJ1-5 many TRBV24-1 NA TGTGCCACCAGTGCCAAGGGGGGGATGAGCAATCAGCCCCAGCATTTT CATSAKGGMSNQPQHF
TRBJ1-2 many TRBV24-1 NA TGTGCCACCAGCTCGGACAGCTTTAACTATGGCTACACCTTC CATSSDSFNYGYTF
TRBJ2-7 NA TRBV3-1 TRBD1 TGTGCCAGCAGCCGCCCGGGACAGGGGGCCTACGAGCAGTACTTC CASSRPGQGAYEQYF
TRBJ2-7 many TRBV29-1 TRBD2 TGCAGCGTTGCCCCACGGACTAGCGGGACCTACGAGCAGTACTTC CSVAPRTSGTYEQYF
TRBJ2-7 NA TRBV11-2 NA TGTGCCAGCAGCTTTTATCGTGCCAGCTCCTACGAGCAGTACTTC CASSFYRASSYEQYF